The 8 T cell receptor beta chains below were found in one sample sequenced in a study of lymphopenia after photon versus proton radiotherapy. Sequencing was performed with immunoSEQ multiplex PCR; in TCRdb, only in-frame clones are kept and a portion is missing. The profile shows about 65,000 clones, around 86% of them singletons. The specimen comprised peripheral blood, sampled from a patient treated with proton-based radiotherapy. Every receptor here comes from a man older than 75 with esophageal cancer.

V gene TRBV18 combines with J gene TRBJ1-1; D uncertain. V shed 2 bases and J shed 8 bases, with 9 bases lying between them. The CDR3 spans 12 residues. Per the germline V gene, CDR1 is KGHSH and CDR2 is LQKENI. This CDR3 is CASSPMAEEAFF. In DNA form, the CDR3 reads TGTGCCAGCTCACCAATGGCAGAAGAAGCTTTCTTT.

The rearrangement joins TRBV4-2 to TRBJ1-2; 8 positions match TRBD1. Trimming took 0 bases from V and 5 from J; bases not matched to a gene: 5. The CDR3 spans 15 residues. CDR1 and CDR2 (germline): LGHNA, YNFKEQ. CDR3 DNA sequence: TGTGCCAGCAGCCAAGACCGGCAGGGGGCATATGGCTACACCTTC. It translates to CASSQDRQGAYGYTF.

The chain carries TRBV7-2 and TRBJ2-7, with D perhaps TRBD1 (5 bases). The CDR3 runs 14 residues. V lost 3 bases and J 4 bases, leaving 13 bases between the germline ends. CDR1 is SGHTA and CDR2 is FQGNSA in the germline V gene. The CDR3 loop is CASSFRSQGYEQYF. The CDR3 nucleotides are TGTGCCAGCAGCTTCAGATCTCAGGGATACGAGCAGTACTTC.

The table lists this clone with a count of one. In DNA form, the CDR3 reads TGTGCCAGTAGTATGGGAGACTACGAGCAGTACTTC. Translation: CASSMGDYEQYF. The chain carries TRBV19 and TRBJ2-7; tentatively, D is TRBD2 (5 bases). V shed 3 bases and J shed 3 bases, with 6 bases lying between them. Germline CDR1 and CDR2: LNHDA and SQIVND (reference sequence). The CDR3 length is 12 residues.

V gene TRBV19 combines with J gene TRBJ2-2; the D is unclear. The CDR3 has 17 amino acids. V lost 3 bases and J lost 1, with 15 bases in between. Per the germline V gene, CDR1 is LNHDA and CDR2 is SQIVND (reference sequence). The CDR3 bases are TGTGCCAGTAGTATGGGTGGGTGGGCAGTGAACACCGGGGAGCTGTTTTTT. This codes for CASSMGGWAVNTGELFF.

The chain couples TRBV4-3 to TRBJ2-5; 11 bases are shared with TRBD2. The length of the CDR3 is 19 residues. Germline V CDR1 and CDR2: LGHNA, YSLEER. Trimming cost V 0 bases and J 1 base; bases outside gene matches: 10. In DNA form, the CDR3 reads TGCGCCAGCAGCCAAGATTTGCCGCTAGCGGGAGGCAGCCAAGAGACCCAGTACTTC. Residues: CASSQDLPLAGGSQETQYF.

The chain uses TRBV11-2 and TRBJ2-7; D is possibly TRBD1 or TRBD2 (5 bases each). Looked up from germline, CDR1 is SGHAT and CDR2 is FQNNGV. The CDR3 consists of 15 residues. Trimming removed 0 bases at V and 5 bases at J, with 14 bases between. Here the CDR3 reads CASSLDRGQFDEQYF. The CDR3 nucleotides read TGTGCCAGCAGCTTAGATCGGGGCCAATTCGACGAGCAGTACTTC.

Turning to this clone: The same CDR3 can be traced to other DNA sequences in this sample. The genes are TRBV27 and TRBJ2-4; 11 bases agree with TRBD2. Germline-derived CDR1 and CDR2 are MNHEY and SMNVEV (reference sequence). CDR3 size: 17 residues. Trimming at V came to 5 bases and at J to 5 bases, leaving 11 bases not matched to a gene. The CDR3 DNA reads TGTGCCAGCAGTCTCCGGGGCCTAGCGGGGGGAGAAAACATTCAGTACTTC. It encodes CASSLRGLAGGENIQYF.